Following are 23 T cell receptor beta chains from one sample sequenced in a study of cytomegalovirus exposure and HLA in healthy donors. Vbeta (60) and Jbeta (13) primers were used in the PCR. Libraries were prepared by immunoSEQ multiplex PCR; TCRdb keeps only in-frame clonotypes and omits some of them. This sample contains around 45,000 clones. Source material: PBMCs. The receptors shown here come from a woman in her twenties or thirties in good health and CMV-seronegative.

CDR3 protein: CASSLQGWDEQYF. Written as DNA, the CDR3 is TGTGCCAGTAGTTTACAGGGTTGGGACGAGCAGTACTTC. The V and J genes are TRBV19 and TRBJ2-7, with D perhaps TRBD1 (6 bases). V lost 5 bases to trimming and J lost 5 bases, with 13 bases between them. Per germline, CDR1 LNHDA and CDR2 SQIVND (reference sequence). CDR3 length: 13 residues.

CDR3 sequence (DNA): TGTGCCAGTAGTATAGAGGGACTAGCGGGAAGAGATACGCAGTATTTT. Protein: CASSIEGLAGRDTQYF. The genes are TRBV19 and TRBJ2-3; 13 bases agree with TRBD2. Trimming removed 0 bases from V and 5 bases from J; junction bases left unmatched: 2. This CDR3 region has 16 residues. Germline V CDR1 and CDR2: LNHDA, SQIVND (reference sequence).

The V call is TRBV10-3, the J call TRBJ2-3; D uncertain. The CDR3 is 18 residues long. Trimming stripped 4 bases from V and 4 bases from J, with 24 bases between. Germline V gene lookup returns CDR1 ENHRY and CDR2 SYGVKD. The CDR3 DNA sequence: TGTGCCATCAGTGTACCCCCCAAGCCCACCGTATACCCAGATACGCAGTATTTT. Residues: CAISVPPKPTVYPDTQYF.

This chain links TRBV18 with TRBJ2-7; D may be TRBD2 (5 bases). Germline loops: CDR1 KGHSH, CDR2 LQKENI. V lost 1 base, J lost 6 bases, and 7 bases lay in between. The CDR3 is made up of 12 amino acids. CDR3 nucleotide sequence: TGTGCCAGCTCACCACAGCGGACCGAGCAGTACTTC. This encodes CASSPQRTEQYF.

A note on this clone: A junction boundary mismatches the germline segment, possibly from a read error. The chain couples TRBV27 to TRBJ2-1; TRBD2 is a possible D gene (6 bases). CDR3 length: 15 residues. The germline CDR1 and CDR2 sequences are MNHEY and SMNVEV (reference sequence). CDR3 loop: CASPIAESSDNEQFF. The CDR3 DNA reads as TGTGCCAGCCCAATAGCGGAGAGCTCCGACAATGAGCAGTTCTTC.

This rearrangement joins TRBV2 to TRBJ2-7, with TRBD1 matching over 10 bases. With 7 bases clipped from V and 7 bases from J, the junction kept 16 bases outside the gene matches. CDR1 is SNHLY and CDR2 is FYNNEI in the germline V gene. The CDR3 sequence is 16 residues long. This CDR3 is CASTRGQGPGEAEQYF. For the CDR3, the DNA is TGTGCCAGCACTAGGGGACAGGGGCCTGGGGAAGCGGAGCAGTACTTC. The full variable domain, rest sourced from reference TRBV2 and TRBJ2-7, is EPEVTQTPSHQVTQMGQEVILRCVPISNHLYFYWYRQILGQKVEFLVSFYNNEISEKSEIFDDQFSVERPDGSNFTLKIRSTKLEDSAMYFCASTRGQGPGEAEQYFGPGTRLTVT.

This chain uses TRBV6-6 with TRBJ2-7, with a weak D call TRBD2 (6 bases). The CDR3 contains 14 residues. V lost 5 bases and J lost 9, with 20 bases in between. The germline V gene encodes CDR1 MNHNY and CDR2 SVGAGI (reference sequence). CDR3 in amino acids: CASSQGGILVGQYF. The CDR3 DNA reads TGTGCCAGCAGTCAGGGAGGAATTTTGGTTGGGCAGTACTTC.

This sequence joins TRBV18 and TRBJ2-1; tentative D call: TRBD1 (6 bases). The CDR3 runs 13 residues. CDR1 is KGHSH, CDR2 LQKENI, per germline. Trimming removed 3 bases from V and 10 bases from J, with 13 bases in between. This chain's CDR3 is CASSPQGNREQFF. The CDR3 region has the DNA TGTGCCAGCTCACCTCAGGGGAATAGGGAGCAGTTCTTC.

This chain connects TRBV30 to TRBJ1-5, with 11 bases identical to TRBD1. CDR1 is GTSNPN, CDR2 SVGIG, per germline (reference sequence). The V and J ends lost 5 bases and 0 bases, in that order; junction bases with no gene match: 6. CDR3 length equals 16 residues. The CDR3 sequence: CAWSGQGGYSNQPQHF. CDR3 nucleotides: TGTGCCTGGTCGGGACAGGGGGGGTATAGCAATCAGCCCCAGCATTTT. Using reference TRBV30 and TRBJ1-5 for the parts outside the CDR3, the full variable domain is SQTIHQWPATLVQPVGSPLSLECTVEGTSNPNLYWYRQAAGRGLQLLFYSVGIGQISSEVPQNLSASRPQDRQFILSSKKLLLSDSGFYLCAWSGQGGYSNQPQHFGDGTRLSIL.

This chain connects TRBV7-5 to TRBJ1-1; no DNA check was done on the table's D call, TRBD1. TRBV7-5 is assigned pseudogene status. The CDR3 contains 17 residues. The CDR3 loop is CARSLVSRVGLNTEAFF. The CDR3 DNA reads TGTGCCAGAAGCTTAGTATCCAGGGTAGGGTTGAACACTGAAGCTTTCTTT.

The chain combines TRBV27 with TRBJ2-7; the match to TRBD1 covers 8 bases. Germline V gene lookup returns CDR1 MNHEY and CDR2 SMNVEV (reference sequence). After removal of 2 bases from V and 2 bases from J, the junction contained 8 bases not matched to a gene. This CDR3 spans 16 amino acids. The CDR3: CASSLRAETGAYEQYF. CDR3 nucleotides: TGTGCCAGCAGTTTACGTGCGGAGACAGGGGCCTACGAGCAGTACTTC.

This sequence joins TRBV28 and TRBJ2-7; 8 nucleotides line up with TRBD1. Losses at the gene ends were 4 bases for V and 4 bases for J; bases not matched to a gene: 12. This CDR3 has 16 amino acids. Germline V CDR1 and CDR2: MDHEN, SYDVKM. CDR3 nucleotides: TGTGCCAGCAGTTCGGACAGGGAGGTTAATCATTACGAGCAGTACTTC. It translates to CASSSDREVNHYEQYF.

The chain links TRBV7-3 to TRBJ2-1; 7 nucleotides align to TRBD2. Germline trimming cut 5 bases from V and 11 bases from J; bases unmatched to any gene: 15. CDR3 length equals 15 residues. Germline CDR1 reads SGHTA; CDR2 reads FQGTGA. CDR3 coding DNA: TGTGCCAGCAGCCCCGGGGGAGGGAGGGGACCTAAGCAGTTCTTC. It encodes CASSPGGGRGPKQFF.

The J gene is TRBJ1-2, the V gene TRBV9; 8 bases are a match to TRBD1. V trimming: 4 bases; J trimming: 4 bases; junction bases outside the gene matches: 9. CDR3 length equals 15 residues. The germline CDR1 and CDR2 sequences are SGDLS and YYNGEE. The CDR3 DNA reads TGTGCCAGCAGCCCTACTGCAGGGGGCTTCTATGGCTACACCTTC. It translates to CASSPTAGGFYGYTF.

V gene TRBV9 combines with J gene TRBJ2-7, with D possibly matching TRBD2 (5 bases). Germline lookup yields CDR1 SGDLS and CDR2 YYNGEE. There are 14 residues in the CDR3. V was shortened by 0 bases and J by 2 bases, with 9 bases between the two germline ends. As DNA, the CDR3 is TGTGCCAGCAGCGTAGATGGACTCGCCTACGAGCAGTACTTC. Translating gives CASSVDGLAYEQYF. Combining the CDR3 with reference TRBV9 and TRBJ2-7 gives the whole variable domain DSGVTQTPKHLITATGQRVTLRCSPRSGDLSVYWYQQSLDQGLQFLIQYYNGEERAKGNILERFSAQQFPDLHSELNLSSLELGDSALYFCASSVDGLAYEQYFGPGTRLTVT.

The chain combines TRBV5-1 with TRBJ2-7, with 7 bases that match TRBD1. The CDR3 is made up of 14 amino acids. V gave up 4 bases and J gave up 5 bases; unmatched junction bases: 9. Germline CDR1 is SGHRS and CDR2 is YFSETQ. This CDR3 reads CASSTQGKSHEQYF. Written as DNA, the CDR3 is TGCGCCAGCAGCACACAGGGGAAAAGCCACGAGCAGTACTTC.

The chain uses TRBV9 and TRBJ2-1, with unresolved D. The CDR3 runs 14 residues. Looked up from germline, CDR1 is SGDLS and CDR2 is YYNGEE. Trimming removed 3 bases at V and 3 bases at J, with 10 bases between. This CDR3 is CASSAGANYNEQFF. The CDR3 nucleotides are TGTGCCAGCAGCGCGGGTGCTAACTACAATGAGCAGTTCTTC.

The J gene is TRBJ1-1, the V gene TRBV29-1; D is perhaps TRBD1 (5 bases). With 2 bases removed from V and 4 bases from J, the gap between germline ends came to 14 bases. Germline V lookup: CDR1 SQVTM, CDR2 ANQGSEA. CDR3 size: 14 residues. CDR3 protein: CSVERRGLSTEAFF. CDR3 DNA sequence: TGCAGCGTTGAAAGGAGGGGCTTGAGCACTGAAGCTTTCTTT.

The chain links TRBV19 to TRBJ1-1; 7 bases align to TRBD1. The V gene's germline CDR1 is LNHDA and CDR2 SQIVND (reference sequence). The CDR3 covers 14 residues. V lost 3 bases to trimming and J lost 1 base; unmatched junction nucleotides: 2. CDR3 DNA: TGTGCCAGTAGTATTCGACAGGGGAACACTGAAGCTTTCTTT. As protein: CASSIRQGNTEAFF. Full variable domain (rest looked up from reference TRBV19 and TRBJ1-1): DGGITQSPKYLFRKEGQNVTLSCEQNLNHDAMYWYRQDPGQGLRLIYYSQIVNDFQKGDIAEGYSVSREKKESFPLTVTSAQKNPTAFYLCASSIRQGNTEAFFGQGTRLTVV.

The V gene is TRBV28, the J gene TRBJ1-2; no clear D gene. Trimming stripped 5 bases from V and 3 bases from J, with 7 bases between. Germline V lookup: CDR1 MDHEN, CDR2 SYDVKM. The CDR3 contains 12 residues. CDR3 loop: CASSPSDYGYTF. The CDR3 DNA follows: TGTGCCAGCAGTCCGAGTGACTATGGCTACACCTTC.

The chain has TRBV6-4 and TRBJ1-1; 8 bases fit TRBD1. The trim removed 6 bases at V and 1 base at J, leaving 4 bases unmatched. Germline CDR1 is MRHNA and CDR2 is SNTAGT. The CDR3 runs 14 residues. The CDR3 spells CASSAGQENTEAFF. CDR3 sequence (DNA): TGTGCCAGCAGCGCGGGACAGGAGAACACTGAAGCTTTCTTT.

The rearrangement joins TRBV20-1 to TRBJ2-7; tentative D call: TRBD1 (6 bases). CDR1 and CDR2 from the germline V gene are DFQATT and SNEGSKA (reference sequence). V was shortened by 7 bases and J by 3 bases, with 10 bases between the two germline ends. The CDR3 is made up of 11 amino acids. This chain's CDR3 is CSGQGIYEQYF. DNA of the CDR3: TGCAGTGGGCAGGGGATCTACGAGCAGTACTTC.

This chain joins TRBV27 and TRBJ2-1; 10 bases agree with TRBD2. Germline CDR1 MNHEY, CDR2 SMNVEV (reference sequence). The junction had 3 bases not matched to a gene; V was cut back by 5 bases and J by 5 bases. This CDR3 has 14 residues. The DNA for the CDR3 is TGTGCCAGCAGTATACTAGCGGGACACAATGAGCAGTTCTTC. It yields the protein CASSILAGHNEQFF.